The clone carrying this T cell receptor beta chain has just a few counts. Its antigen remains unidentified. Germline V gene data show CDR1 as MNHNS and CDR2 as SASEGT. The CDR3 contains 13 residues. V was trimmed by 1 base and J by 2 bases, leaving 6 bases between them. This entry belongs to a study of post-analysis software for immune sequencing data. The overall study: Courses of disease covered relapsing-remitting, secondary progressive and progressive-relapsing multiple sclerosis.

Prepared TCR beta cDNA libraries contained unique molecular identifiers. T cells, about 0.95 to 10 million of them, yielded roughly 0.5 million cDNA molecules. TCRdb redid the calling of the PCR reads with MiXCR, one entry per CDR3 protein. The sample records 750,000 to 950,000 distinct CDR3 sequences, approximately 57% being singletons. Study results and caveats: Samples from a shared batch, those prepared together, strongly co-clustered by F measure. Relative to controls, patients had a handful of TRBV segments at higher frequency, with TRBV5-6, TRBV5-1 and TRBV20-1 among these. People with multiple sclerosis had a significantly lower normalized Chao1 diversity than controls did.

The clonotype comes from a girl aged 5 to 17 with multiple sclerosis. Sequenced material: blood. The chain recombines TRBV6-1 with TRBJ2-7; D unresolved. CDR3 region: CASSEDSPYEQYF. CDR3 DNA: TGTGCCAGCAGTGAAGACTCGCCCTACGAGCAGTACTTC.